This TCR beta chain was identified in a study of T-cell reconstitution after alpha-beta-depleted transplantation in children. Germline CDR1 reads GTSNPN; CDR2 reads SVGIG (reference sequence). CDR3 length: 13 amino acids. V lost 0 bases and J lost 6; bases outside the gene matches: 2. Unique molecular identifiers featured in how the TCRbeta library was prepared. TCRdb re-called the PCR reads through MiXCR, storing one row per CDR3 protein. The sample consists of roughly 500,000 distinct CDR3 sequences, about 33% of them appearing once. The TCR sequence derives from a human donor who donated a stem cell graft to a child with aplastic anemia. Here the sequenced sample was PBMCs from the stem cell graft donor, taken from the stem cell graft. The rearrangement links TRBV30 to TRBJ2-5, with 9 nucleotides matching TRBD2. The CDR3 region is CAWSVSGRKTQYF. For the CDR3, the DNA is TGTGCCTGGAGTGTTAGCGGGAGAAAGACCCAGTACTTC.